The 10 T cell receptor beta chains below all came from one sample that was sequenced in a study of CD4 T cells in relation to SARS-CoV-2 and coronaviruses. The antigens for these receptors are not known. Generated by immunoSEQ multiplex PCR, the TCRdb table keeps only in-frame clones and is missing some. This sample yields around 23,000 clones, of which 70% to 75% are seen a single time; 15% to 20% belongs to the top ten. Before the COVID-19 pandemic, during about 2010-2019, CD4+ T cells were taken from unexposed donors. Isolation of CD4+ T cells took place after less than 13 days in culture. The sequencing sample was made of CD4+ T cells from PBMCs, cultured in vitro. The receptors come from a human donor in good health.

In this sample, this clone turned up a few times. This chain links TRBV11-2 with TRBJ1-6, with TRBD1 identical over 9 bases. The trim removed 4 bases at V and 4 bases at J, leaving 11 bases unmatched. The CDR3 spans 18 residues. Per germline, CDR1 SGHAT and CDR2 FQNNGV. This CDR3 is CASSSYTGGLGYNSPLHF. CDR3 sequence (DNA): TGTGCCAGCAGCTCATATACAGGGGGCCTGGGGTATAATTCACCCCTCCACTTT.

CDR3 sequence reads: CSASIAGGTSTDTQYF. In nucleotides, the CDR3 is TGCAGTGCTAGTATAGCGGGCGGGACTAGCACAGATACGCAGTATTTT. The rearrangement links TRBV20-1 to TRBJ2-3; 7 bases are a match to TRBD2. Germline V lookup: CDR1 DFQATT, CDR2 SNEGSKA (reference sequence). The V and J ends lost 3 bases and 0 bases, in that order; junction bases with no gene match: 9. The CDR3 loop spans 16 amino acids.

This clone was picked up a small number of times. This chain links TRBV5-1 with TRBJ2-2; D is possibly TRBD2 (6 bases). V lost 1 base to trimming and J lost 1 base, with 11 bases between them. This CDR3 has 16 amino acids. From germline, CDR1 is SGHRS and CDR2 YFSETQ. CDR3 in amino acids: CASSLYGGGNTGELFF. For the CDR3, the DNA is TGCGCCAGCAGCTTGTACGGGGGAGGGAACACCGGGGAGCTGTTTTTT.

V gene TRBV14 combines with J gene TRBJ2-1; the D is unclear. The CDR3 runs to 13 residues. V lost 4 bases and J 6 bases, leaving 10 bases between the germline ends. Per the germline V gene, CDR1 is SGHDN and CDR2 is FVKESK. The CDR3 nucleotides are TGTGCCAGCAGCCCCGGGCAGGTCAATGAGCAGTTCTTC. Protein sequence: CASSPGQVNEQFF.

This clone was seen only a few times. The rearrangement links TRBV7-9 to TRBJ2-3; maybe TRBD2 (6 bases). This CDR3 has 14 residues. Germline CDR1 SEHNR, CDR2 FQNEAQ (reference sequence). V lost 5 bases to trimming and J lost 4 bases, with 13 bases between them. DNA for the CDR3: TGTGCCAGCAGCCAGACTAGTATTCCAGATACGCAGTATTTT. This codes for CASSQTSIPDTQYF.

The chain couples TRBV3-1 (or the pseudogene TRBV3-2) to TRBJ2-3; 12 nucleotides line up with TRBD2. The CDR3 covers 17 residues. Germline V CDR1 and CDR2: LGHDT, YNNKEL (reference sequence). Germline trimming cut 3 bases from V and 2 bases from J; bases unmatched to any gene: 6. The CDR3 region has the DNA TGTGCCAGCAGCCATACCACTAGCGGGAGGCCCACAGATACGCAGTATTTT. This encodes CASSHTTSGRPTDTQYF.

This chain joins TRBV19 and TRBJ1-2; no clear D. The CDR3 covers 15 residues. Trimming cost V 5 bases and J 7 bases, with 20 bases left between them. Germline V gene lookup returns CDR1 LNHDA and CDR2 SQIVND (reference sequence). The CDR3 bases are TGTGCCAGTAGTCCCCTCAGGTCGGAGGCTCGTGGCTACACCTTC. Its translation: CASSPLRSEARGYTF.

The chain uses TRBV24-1 and TRBJ1-2, with a possible D match to TRBD1 (5 bases). There are 11 residues in the CDR3. Trimming removed 9 bases at V and 7 bases at J, with 11 bases between. Germline loops: CDR1 KGHDR, CDR2 SFDVKD. CDR3 DNA: TGTGCCACCGAGAGCGGGGGTGGCTACACCTTC. This sequence encodes CATESGGGYTF.

The rearrangement joins TRBV6-5 to TRBJ2-6, with D perhaps matching TRBD1 (5 bases). The CDR3 spans 14 residues. Germline V CDR1 and CDR2: MNHEY, SVGAGI. V dropped 8 bases and J dropped 2 bases, with 10 bases sitting between them. The CDR3 protein is CASQGRAGANVLTF. CDR3 DNA: TGTGCCAGCCAGGGAAGGGCTGGGGCCAACGTCCTGACTTTC.

The chain joins TRBV3-1 (or the pseudogene TRBV3-2) to TRBJ2-1; D is ambiguous. The CDR3 has 12 amino acids. V shed 4 bases and J shed 8 bases, with 9 bases lying between them. Germline assignment: CDR1 LGHDT and CDR2 YNNKEL (reference sequence). CDR3 residues: CASSRAGDEQFF. CDR3 sequence (DNA): TGTGCCAGCAGCCGCGCCGGCGATGAGCAGTTCTTC.